This paragraph reports one TCR beta chain. Its antigen is not identified. The entry originates in a study of response to subunit inactivated influenza vaccine. Regarding the study as a whole: Authors suggested that a seasonal influenza vaccination recruits few new T cells each time.

TCRdb re-derived calls from the RT-PCR reads in MiXCR, one entry per CDR3 protein. The data contain around 710,000 distinct CDR3 sequences, approximately 15% of them singletons. The material sequenced was PBMCs from blood, taken less than 15 days before vaccination. The receptor's source is a man aged 50 to 59 who received an inactivated influenza vaccine.

The CDR3 bases are TGTGCCACCAGTGATTTGGGGGGCCTCACAGATACGCAGTATTTT. Protein product: CATSDLGGLTDTQYF. The genes are TRBV24-1 and TRBJ2-3; a possible D gene is TRBD1 (6 bases). Germline CDR1 and CDR2: KGHDR and SFDVKD. CDR3 length: 15 amino acids. V was clipped by 0 bases and J by 2 bases, with 8 bases between them.